The rows below give T cell receptor beta chains drawn from one sample of a study of cytomegalovirus exposure and HLA in healthy donors. Libraries were prepared by immunoSEQ multiplex PCR; TCRdb keeps only in-frame clonotypes and omits some of them. The table has under 170,000 clones, just under 65% seen once. Sequenced material: PBMCs. These receptors came from an older woman in good health and CMV-seropositive. CDR3s include the opening cysteine and the closing phenylalanine or tryptophan. A D gene is named only where the DNA matches it firmly. The size entry is marked missing in some rows and otherwise reads once, few, many or a size class.

CDR3 DNA | CDR3 protein | V gene | clone size | D gene | J gene
TGCGCCAGCAGCTTGTCTAATATGAACACTGAAGCTTTCTTT | CASSLSNMNTEAFF | TRBV5-1 | few | . | TRBJ1-1
TGTGCCAGCAGTCTTGGAAGGGGCTCCGGGGCCAACGTCCTGACTTTC | CASSLGRGSGANVLTF | TRBV5-4 | . | . | TRBJ2-6
TGTGCCAGCAGCTTATCCCCCGCGGGAGGTTTAAAGAACGAGCAGTACTTC | CASSLSPAGGLKNEQYF | TRBV7-7 | . | TRBD2 | TRBJ2-7
TGTGCCAGCAGCTTAGCCAACAGGGGTCGGGGCACTGAAGCTTTCTTT | CASSLANRGRGTEAFF | TRBV7-9 | . | TRBD1 | TRBJ1-1
TGTGCCAGCAGACAGGGTTCCTACGAGCAGTACTTC | CASRQGSYEQYF | TRBV6-5 | . | . | TRBJ2-7
TGTGCCAGCAGCTCCCCATATACACAGGGAAAAGCTTTCTTT | CASSSPYTQGKAFF | TRBV7-2 | few | . | TRBJ1-1
TGTGCCAGCAGATCTGACAGGGGGGTGGATACGCAGTATTTT | CASRSDRGVDTQYF | TRBV6-5 | . | TRBD1 | TRBJ2-3
TGTGCCAGTAGTCCTCTGGGACAGGGTGAAGGTCAGCCCCAGCATTTT | CASSPLGQGEGQPQHF | TRBV19 | . | TRBD1 | TRBJ1-5
TGTGCCAGCAGTTTTGTGACGGGAGGGCCAGATGAGCAGTTCTTC | CASSFVTGGPDEQFF | TRBV27 | . | TRBD2 | TRBJ2-1
TGTGCCAGCAGCTTGGGACAGGGGGCGATTTCCTACGAGCAGTACTTC | CASSLGQGAISYEQYF | TRBV5-6 | . | TRBD1 | TRBJ2-7
TGTGCCAGCAGCGGGGCCGCGAGGACCAACAATGAGCAGTTCTTC | CASSGAARTNNEQFF | TRBV7-8 | . | . | TRBJ2-1
TGTGCCAGCACCGAGGGGCGGGGGCTCGACTATGGCTACACCTTC | CASTEGRGLDYGYTF | TRBV28 | . | . | TRBJ1-2
TGTGCCAGCAGTTTAGGGGACAGGGAGAATGAGCAGTTCTTC | CASSLGDRENEQFF | TRBV28 | . | TRBD1 | TRBJ2-1
TGTGCCAGCAGCACCCGGTCGACAGGGGGCCTTTTGGGCTACACCTTC | CASSTRSTGGLLGYTF | TRBV9 | . | TRBD1 | TRBJ1-2
TGTGCCAGCAGCGTAGAAGGTCGCGGGGGCATTACCGGGGAGCTGTTTTTT | CASSVEGRGGITGELFF | TRBV9 | . | . | TRBJ2-2
TGTGCCAGCAGCGTGGGGGGTTACAATGAGCAGTTCTTC | CASSVGGYNEQFF | TRBV27 | . | . | TRBJ2-1
TGCGCCAGCAGCCCCGGACAGCCGAATTCACCCCTCCACTTT | CASSPGQPNSPLHF | TRBV5-1 | . | . | TRBJ1-6
TGTGCCAGCAGTTACCGGGGAGCTAACTATGGCTACACCTTC | CASSYRGANYGYTF | TRBV6-5 | . | . | TRBJ1-2
TGTGCCAGCTCACCACCCGGACAGACGCCCCGGGGTGAAAAACTGTTTTTT | CASSPPGQTPRGEKLFF | TRBV18 | . | . | TRBJ1-4
TGTGCCAGCTCACTAAACAGGGAGACCGAAGCTTTCTTT | CASSLNRETEAFF | TRBV18 | once | . | TRBJ1-1
TGTGCCAGCAGCTTAGACAGCGGGTTCCATCAGCCCCAGCATTTT | CASSLDSGFHQPQHF | TRBV11-2 | . | . | TRBJ1-5
TGCGCCAGCAGCTTGGTGTCTGGCACAGATACGCAGTATTTT | CASSLVSGTDTQYF | TRBV5-1 | few | . | TRBJ2-3
TGTGCCAGCAGCACACCTCGCGGGCCCACGTTCTTC | CASSTPRGPTFF | TRBV9 | few | . | TRBJ2-1
TGTGCCAGCAGTGAACAGGGGGCTTTGATAGATACGCAGTATTTT | CASSEQGALIDTQYF | TRBV25-1 | . | TRBD1 | TRBJ2-3
TGTGCCAGCAGCCCCGGACAAAAGGGGGACACAGATACGCAGTATTTT | CASSPGQKGDTDTQYF | TRBV5-4 | . | . | TRBJ2-3
TGTGCCTGGAGTGTACTAGGGATTTACGAGCAGTACTTC | CAWSVLGIYEQYF | TRBV30 | once | . | TRBJ2-7
TGCGCCAGCACCCTGTTCGGACAGGGTGGTGGAGAGACCCAGTACTTC | CASTLFGQGGGETQYF | TRBV5-1 | . | TRBD1 | TRBJ2-5
TGTGCCAGCAGCCCGGGACAGGGTTTCACTGAAGCTTTCTTT | CASSPGQGFTEAFF | TRBV9 | . | TRBD1 | TRBJ1-1
TGCGCCAGCAGCTTAGGATCGGGGCAGCCCCAGCATTTT | CASSLGSGQPQHF | TRBV5-1 | once | . | TRBJ1-5
TGTGCCAGCAGCCTACTAGCGGGGCCCAACACAGATACGCAGTATTTT | CASSLLAGPNTDTQYF | TRBV7-3 | . | TRBD2 | TRBJ2-3
TGCGCCAGCAGCCAAAGCAGGGGGCAGGGAGATACGCAGTATTTT | CASSQSRGQGDTQYF | TRBV4-1 | few | TRBD1 | TRBJ2-3
TGTGCCAGCAGCTTAGGGACAGGGGACCGTGAAAAACTGTTTTTT | CASSLGTGDREKLFF | TRBV13 | . | TRBD1 | TRBJ1-4
TGTGCCAGCAGCTTTTGGGGGGGAGAGTCGAGCTATGGCTACACCTTC | CASSFWGGESSYGYTF | TRBV7-9 | . | . | TRBJ1-2
TGTGCCAGCAGTCCCTGGATGGGGGGGATCATTTCCTACGAGCAGTACTTC | CASSPWMGGIISYEQYF | TRBV21-1 | . | . | TRBJ2-7
TGTGCCAGCAGTTACCCGGGTAGGGAGACCCAGTACTTC | CASSYPGRETQYF | TRBV6-5 | . | . | TRBJ2-5
TGTGCCAGTAGCGTGGACCGGGACAGCCAAACGGCCGGGCATGGCTACACCTTC | CASSVDRDSQTAGHGYTF | TRBV19 | . | TRBD1 | TRBJ1-2
TGTGCCAGCAAGACTGGGACTAGAAGTACCGGGGAGCTGTTTTTT | CASKTGTRSTGELFF | TRBV2 | . | TRBD2 | TRBJ2-2
TGCGCCAGCAGTCCTGACAGGGGGAACACTGAAGCTTTCTTT | CASSPDRGNTEAFF | TRBV5-1 | few | TRBD1 | TRBJ1-1
TGTGCCAGCAGTAACAGGGGAGTTAATGAAAAACTGTTTTTT | CASSNRGVNEKLFF | TRBV6-5 | . | TRBD1 | TRBJ1-4
TGCGCCAGCAGCTTGAATAATCCGGACACCGGGGAGCTGTTTTTT | CASSLNNPDTGELFF | TRBV5-1 | . | . | TRBJ2-2
TGTGCCAGCACACTCCCCCCCGGGGAGCTGTTTTTT | CASTLPPGELFF | TRBV6-1 | . | . | TRBJ2-2
TGTGCCAGCAAATCCCAGGGGGAGCTTGACTATGGCTACACCTTC | CASKSQGELDYGYTF | TRBV5-4 | . | TRBD1 | TRBJ1-2
TGTGCCAGCAGTTTGGGGGGAACCAAAAACATTCAGTACTTC | CASSLGGTKNIQYF | TRBV28 | few | . | TRBJ2-4
TGTGCCAGCATCAGACTAGCGGCGACCGTGGATACGCAGTATTTT | CASIRLAATVDTQYF | TRBV5-6 | . | TRBD2 | TRBJ2-3
TGTGCCAGCTCACCACCCGACAGGGCCCGAGAAGAGACCCAGTACTTC | CASSPPDRAREETQYF | TRBV18 | . | TRBD1 | TRBJ2-5
TGTGCCAGCAATACGCAGGGGGCCTTTTATGGCTACACCTTC | CASNTQGAFYGYTF | TRBV28 | . | TRBD1 | TRBJ1-2
TGTGCCAGCAGCTTTGGGACTGGGGAAAAACTGTTTTTT | CASSFGTGEKLFF | TRBV7-2 | few | . | TRBJ1-4
TGTGCCAGCAGCTGGGGACAGGGATTGGCCGAGCAGTACTTC | CASSWGQGLAEQYF | TRBV7-2 | . | TRBD1 | TRBJ2-7
TGTGCCAGCAGCGTGGGGGGTGGTGATAATGGCTACACCTTC | CASSVGGGDNGYTF | TRBV9 | . | . | TRBJ1-2
TGTGCCAGCAGCAAAGCGCAGTACCAAGAGACCCAGTACTTC | CASSKAQYQETQYF | TRBV21-1 | . | . | TRBJ2-5
TGTGCCAGCAGTTTTGTGGGACTAGCGGGAGGGCCGGGAACCGGGGAGCTGTTTTTT | CASSFVGLAGGPGTGELFF | TRBV27 | few | TRBD2 | TRBJ2-2
TGTGCCAGCAGCCGATGGGGACAGATCAGCTCTGGGGCCAACGTCCTGACTTTC | CASSRWGQISSGANVLTF | TRBV14 | . | TRBD1 | TRBJ2-6
TGCGCCAGCAGCCAAGATATTGGGGGCACCTATGGCTACACCTTC | CASSQDIGGTYGYTF | TRBV4-3 | . | . | TRBJ1-2
TGCGCCAGCAGTGAGGCGGGGCAGTACGAGCAGTACTTC | CASSEAGQYEQYF | TRBV10-1 | . | . | TRBJ2-7
TGTGCCAGCAGCTTCCGAGTTAGAGAGACCCAGTACTTC | CASSFRVRETQYF | TRBV7-2 | . | . | TRBJ2-5
TGTGCCAGCAGCATCCGACGACAGACAGATACGCAGTATTTT | CASSIRRQTDTQYF | TRBV7-2 | . | . | TRBJ2-3
TGTGCCAGCAGTTCCCCGTCTGGGGGGACAGGACCCCTATACGAGCAGTACTTC | CASSSPSGGTGPLYEQYF | TRBV27 | once | TRBD1 | TRBJ2-7